Below, 27 T cell receptor beta chains from the same sample are listed, as sequenced in a study of monozygotic twins with inflammatory bowel disease. For each CDR3 protein, TCRdb gives one entry from its re-call of the 5' RACE reads, without DNA. The sample's table shows 90,000 to 110,000 distinct CDR3 sequences. The sequenced sample was blood. The receptors were sampled from a human donor with ulcerative colitis or Crohn's disease, or a healthy co-twin of an affected twin (not recorded which).

V and J are TRBV3-1 and TRBJ2-5; TCRdb indicates TRBD2, and absent DNA this call remains unverified. Germline CDR1 and CDR2: LGHDT and YNNKEL (reference sequence). This CDR3 is built from 15 residues. Here the CDR3 reads CASSQTSGTRQTQYF.

The rearrangement links TRBV12-3 or TRBV12-4 to TRBJ1-1; TCRdb designates TRBD1, a call that cannot be tested without DNA. The CDR3 loop spans 12 amino acids. The CDR3 loop is CASSPVNTEAFF.

The genes are TRBV9 and TRBJ2-2; TCRdb's D call, TRBD2, is unchecked because there is no DNA. This CDR3 has 15 residues. Germline CDR1 and CDR2: SGDLS and YYNGEE. This CDR3 reads CASSGGRRRTGELFF.

This sequence joins TRBV29-1 and TRBJ1-1; TCRdb's assignment of TRBD1 cannot be checked, as there is no DNA. This CDR3 contains 13 residues. Germline CDR1 and CDR2: SQVTM and ANQGSEA. CDR3: CSVEGGGDTEAFF.

The chain carries TRBV5-1 and TRBJ2-5; as DNA is missing, the TRBD2 call by TCRdb cannot be tested. Germline values: CDR1 SGHRS, CDR2 YFSETQ. The CDR3 is made up of 17 amino acids. CDR3 sequence reads: CASSLGLGPGEPETQYF.

The chain is built from TRBV7-2 and TRBJ2-7; TCRdb selects TRBD1, and the lack of DNA leaves this call unchecked. The germline V gene encodes CDR1 SGHTA and CDR2 FQGNSA. This CDR3 spans 14 amino acids. The CDR3: CASSFLRGTYEQYF.

This chain links TRBV7-9 with TRBJ2-7; TCRdb selects TRBD1, and the lack of DNA leaves this call unchecked. This CDR3 contains 12 residues. CDR1 is SEHNR and CDR2 is FQNEAQ in the germline V gene (reference sequence). This chain's CDR3 is CASSPLGYEQYF.

The genes are TRBV5-1 and TRBJ1-5; TCRdb's assignment of TRBD1 cannot be checked, as there is no DNA. The CDR3 length is 14 residues. Germline-derived CDR1 and CDR2 are SGHRS and YFSETQ. The CDR3 loop is CASSLATGHQPQHF.

This chain connects TRBV28 to TRBJ1-1; with no DNA, the TCRdb D assignment of TRBD1 cannot be verified. The CDR3 loop spans 15 amino acids. In germline, CDR1 is MDHEN, CDR2 SYDVKM. This chain's CDR3 is CASSLGDRWGTEAFF.

This sequence joins TRBV4-3 and TRBJ2-3; TCRdb indicates TRBD1, and absent DNA this call remains unverified. The germline CDR1 and CDR2 sequences are LGHNA and YSLEER. CDR3 size: 14 residues. CDR3 residues: CASSQGGTGDTQYF.

V and J are TRBV18 and TRBJ2-5; the TCRdb D gene call, TRBD1, has no DNA to confirm it. CDR1 and CDR2 (germline): KGHSH, LQKENI. This CDR3 spans 14 amino acids. This chain's CDR3 is CASSPPGQKETQYF. The variable domain in full, with the rest retrieved from reference TRBV18 and TRBJ2-5, is NAGVMQNPRHLVRRRGQEARLRCSPMKGHSHVYWYRQLPEEGLKFMVYLQKENIIDESGMPKERFSAEFPKEGPSILRIQQVVRGDSAAYFCASSPPGQKETQYFGPGTRLLVL.

The chain employs TRBV11-2 and TRBJ2-7; the TRBD2 assignment by TCRdb is unverifiable without DNA. The CDR3 length is 16 residues. CDR1 and CDR2 from the germline V gene are SGHAT and FQNNGV. The CDR3 protein is CASSSVRSGKSYEQYF.

The rearrangement joins TRBV6-5 to TRBJ1-2; TCRdb names TRBD1, which stays unverified in the absence of DNA. Germline V lookup: CDR1 MNHEY, CDR2 SVGAGI. The CDR3 consists of 14 residues. The chain's CDR3 is CASSYRTGSYGYTF.

The chain employs TRBV12-3 or TRBV12-4 and TRBJ2-3; TCRdb reports TRBD1, a call that lacks DNA to check it against. CDR3 length: 19 residues. The CDR3 sequence is CASSLGHTGQGISPDTQYF.

The chain combines TRBV20-1 with TRBJ2-7. This CDR3 region has 11 residues. Germline CDR1 and CDR2: DFQATT and SNEGSKA (reference sequence). The CDR3 region is CSAHGPGEQYF.

The chain recombines TRBV29-1 with TRBJ2-3; TCRdb returns TRBD1, unconfirmable since there is no DNA. The CDR3 contains 14 residues. The germline gives CDR1 SQVTM, CDR2 ANQGSEA. The CDR3 here is CSEAPTGDVDTQYF.

This sequence joins TRBV5-4 and TRBJ1-1. The CDR3 covers 13 residues. Germline-derived CDR1 and CDR2 are SGHNT and YYREEE (reference sequence). The CDR3 is CASSLDRGSEAFF.

The chain has TRBV5-1 and TRBJ2-5; TCRdb picks TRBD2, but there is no DNA to check that call. Germline CDR1 reads SGHRS; CDR2 reads YFSETQ. The CDR3 extends over 17 amino acids. CDR3 sequence reads: CASSLPVLAGDQETQYF.

The rearrangement joins TRBV6-5 to TRBJ1-6; absent DNA, TCRdb's TRBD1 call cannot be checked. Germline V CDR1 and CDR2: MNHEY, SVGAGI. The CDR3 loop spans 13 amino acids. This chain's CDR3 is CASRDGQLSPLHF.

The chain recombines TRBV10-3 with TRBJ2-3; the TCRdb D gene call, TRBD1, has no DNA to confirm it. Germline loops: CDR1 ENHRY, CDR2 SYGVKD. The CDR3 is made up of 16 amino acids. The chain's CDR3 is CAISVSGGESTDTQHF.

V usage is TRBV19 and J usage is TRBJ1-6. CDR3 length: 14 residues. Looked up from germline, CDR1 is LNHDA and CDR2 is SQIVND (reference sequence). CDR3 sequence: CASRPVVGNSPLHF.

This chain connects TRBV12-3 or TRBV12-4 to TRBJ2-5; TCRdb proposes TRBD1, but this gene call is untestable without DNA. CDR3 size: 13 residues. CDR3 region: CAPSPRTGETQYF.

The rearrangement links TRBV11-3 to TRBJ1-2; lacking DNA, the TRBD1 call made by TCRdb goes unchecked. The CDR3 extends over 15 amino acids. Per the germline V gene, CDR1 is SGHNT and CDR2 is YENEEA. CDR3 loop: CASSFSRDREQGYTF.

The chain employs TRBV5-1 and TRBJ2-1; TCRdb's D call, TRBD2, is unchecked because there is no DNA. This CDR3 spans 16 amino acids. Germline CDR1 SGHRS, CDR2 YFSETQ. CDR3 region: CASSLNPGALVHEQFF.

The chain is built from TRBV4-3 and TRBJ2-3; the D call of TRBD2 rests on TCRdb alone, since no DNA is present to check it. Germline CDR1 LGHNA, CDR2 YSLEER. CDR3 length: 17 residues. Here the CDR3 reads CASSQYSGRGSTDTQYF.

The chain recombines TRBV4-2 with TRBJ2-7; TCRdb's D call, TRBD1, is unchecked because there is no DNA. This CDR3 region has 18 residues. Germline lookup yields CDR1 LGHNA and CDR2 YNFKEQ. CDR3 sequence reads: CASSQDPQGLGPSYEQYF.

The V call is TRBV27, the J call TRBJ2-2; lacking DNA, the TRBD2 call made by TCRdb goes unchecked. CDR3 length equals 15 residues. The germline CDR1 and CDR2 sequences are MNHEY and SMNVEV (reference sequence). This chain's CDR3 is CASSSGTSLTGELFF.